This T cell receptor beta chain stems from a study of STAT5B mutations in CD4+ large granular lymphocyte leukemia (dated by TCRdb to 2021 to 2024). About the full investigation: When cryopreserved patient cells were available, CD8+ cells were depleted as a first step, and selection with anti-CD4 microbeads followed. The study compared the TCRbeta repertoires of patients with CD4+ T-cell large granular lymphocyte leukemia against the TCRbeta repertoires of healthy blood donors. The purity of purified fractions was confirmed by flow cytometry on FACSCanto II or FACSVerse to exceed 95% among lymphocytes. Broader findings and caveats from the paper: Main leukemic clonotypes were private to each patient, although roughly 26% of the main leukemic clonotypes were found at low frequency in the non-leukemic repertoires of other patients. The data were not HLA-matched, and the relatively small sample size could explain the higher clonality seen in CD4+ compared with CD8+ T-LGLL. TRBV06-family usage was enriched among the top patient clones (8/27) compared with healthy controls (2/35). Compared with healthy CD4+ repertoires, CD4-sorted patient repertoires appeared more clonal, and this difference remained even after the putative leukemic clones were removed. Heterogeneous cell sources were used for patients, and only 5 or 6 CD4-sorted patient samples were included in the clonality comparison with healthy controls.

From a lookup of the germline V gene, CDR1 and CDR2 are KGHSH and LQKENI. The junction shows trimming of 4 bases on V and 5 bases on J, and the gene matches do not reach 7 bases of it. From its cysteine to its phenylalanine, the CDR3 spans 14 amino acids. The read is trimmed to its CDR3 DNA, 42 bases read in frame from base 1. As to this clone: What antigen it recognizes has not been identified. No base quality information exists; no much larger clone differs at one position.

Patients with CD4+ T-LGLL were recruited at hematology units in Padova (Italy), Helsinki (Finland) and Shinshu (Japan). Depending on what sample material was available, patient samples were either unselected PBMC or bead-purified CD4+, CD4+CD8+, CD57+ or CD56+ fractions. The TCRbeta data from patients were combined with somatic STAT5B mutation profiles that came from deep amplicon sequencing of the same DNA. All TCR-sequenced material derived from peripheral blood: patient blood samples and healthy donor buffy coats. Peripheral blood mononuclear cells were isolated by Ficoll-Hypaque gradient centrifugation. The Gentra Puregene Cell and Tissue kit was used for genomic DNA extraction, and quantification was performed on a Qubit 2.0 fluorometer. TCRbeta rearrangements were sequenced from genomic DNA using the immunoSEQ assay at survey resolution. In the authors' own workflow: Any clonotype making up more than 5% of the repertoire was considered a putative leukemic clone, which gave 45 to 60 such clones in about 30 patients. In the TCR sequencing data, the lowest productive clonotype frequency that could be detected was 2.59 x 10-5. Analyses included only productive TCRbeta rearrangements, meaning complete and in-frame sequences. Clonality for each sample was calculated as Simpson clonality in the immunoSEQ Analyzer version 3.0. Clones were grouped by frequency into very rare, small, medium, large (1-20%) or hyperexpanded (>20%) categories. OLGA 1.2.3 estimated generation probabilities, VDJtools produced V-gene circos plots, VDJdb was queried for specificities, and GLIPH identified CDR3 motifs. The source is immuneACCESS, and TCRdb retained only in-frame sequences with V and J called. Part of the clones is not carried over; for the studies checked, unresolved V genes explain less than half of this, and the remainder is unexplained. Clonal size and the V and J genes are those of that table, whereas D and trimming came from the DNA. The table for this sample lists approximately 8,400 clones; roughly 89% of them were counted only once. Together, the top ten hold approximately 48% of the sample.

Sequencing used PBMCs. The clonotype comes from a woman in her 70s with CD4+ T-cell large granular lymphocyte leukemia. The V gene is TRBV18 and the J gene is TRBJ1-2; 7 junctional bases match TRBD1. CDR3 sequence: CASSQLQGSYGYTF. At the DNA level, the sequence is TGTGCCAGCTCACAATTACAGGGGTCTTATGGCTACACCTTC. The variable domain in full, with residues beyond the CDR3 obtained from the reference TRBV18 and TRBJ1-2 genes, is NAGVMQNPRHLVRRRGQEARLRCSPMKGHSHVYWYRQLPEEGLKFMVYLQKENIIDESGMPKERFSAEFPKEGPSILRIQQVVRGDSAAYFCASSQLQGSYGYTFGSGTRLTVV.